The following is a T cell receptor beta chain sequence with its context. A read error may produce the germline difference seen at one junction end. Researchers made TCR beta libraries by using iRepertoire HTBI primers and running Arm-PCR on CDR3 regions. TCRdb itself ran the multiplex PCR reads through MiXCR, one entry per CDR3 protein. The sample comprises about 460,000 distinct CDR3 sequences, approximately 23% of which are singletons, and roughly 14% rests with the top ten. The data stem from a study of regulatory T cells in long-lasting Graves disease. Indicated time point: persistent/refractory GD, antithyroid drugs over 5 years with positive TRAb. PBMC-derived RNA was used for the TCR library. Germline assignment: CDR1 MNHNS and CDR2 SASEGT. The CDR3 is 14 residues long.

The rearrangement links TRBV6-1 to TRBJ2-7, with D perhaps matching TRBD1 (6 bases). This receptor was taken from a female donor with Graves disease. Sequencing used peripheral blood mononuclear cells (PBMCs), obtained when the disease was refractory, from a patient treated with antithyroid drugs. Written as DNA, the CDR3 is TGTGCCGGCAGGGGTAGCTTCAGCTCCTACGAGCAGTACTTC. Its protein product is CAGRGSFSSYEQYF.